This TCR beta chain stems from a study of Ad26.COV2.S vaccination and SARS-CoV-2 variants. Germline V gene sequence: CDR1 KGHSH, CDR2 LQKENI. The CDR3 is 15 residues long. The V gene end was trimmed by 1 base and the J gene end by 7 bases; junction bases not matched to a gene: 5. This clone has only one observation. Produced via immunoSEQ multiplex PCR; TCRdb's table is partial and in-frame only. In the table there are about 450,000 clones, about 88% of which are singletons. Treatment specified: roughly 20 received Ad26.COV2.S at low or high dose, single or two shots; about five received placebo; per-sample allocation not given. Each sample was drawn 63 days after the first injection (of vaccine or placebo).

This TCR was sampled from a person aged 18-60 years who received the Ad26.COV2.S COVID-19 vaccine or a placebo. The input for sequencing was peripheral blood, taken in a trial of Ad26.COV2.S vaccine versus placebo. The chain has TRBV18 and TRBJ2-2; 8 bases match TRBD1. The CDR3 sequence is CASSPLEQGVGELFF. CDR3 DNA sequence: TGTGCCAGCTCACCACTCGAACAGGGGGTCGGGGAGCTGTTTTTT.